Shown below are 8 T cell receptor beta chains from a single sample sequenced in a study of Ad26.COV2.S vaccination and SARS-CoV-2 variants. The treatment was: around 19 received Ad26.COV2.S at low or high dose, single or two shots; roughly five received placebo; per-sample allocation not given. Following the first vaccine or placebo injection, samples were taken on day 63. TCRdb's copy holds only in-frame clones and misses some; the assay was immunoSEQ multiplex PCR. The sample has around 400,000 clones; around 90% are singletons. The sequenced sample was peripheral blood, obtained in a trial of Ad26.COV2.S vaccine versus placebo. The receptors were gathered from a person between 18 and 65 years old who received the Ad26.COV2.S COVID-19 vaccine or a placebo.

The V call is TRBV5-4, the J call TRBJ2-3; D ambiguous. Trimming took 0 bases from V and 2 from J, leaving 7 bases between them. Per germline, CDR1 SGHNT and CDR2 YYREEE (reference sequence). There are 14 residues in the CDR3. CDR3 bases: TGTGCCAGCAGCTTGGCCGGTGCCACAGATACGCAGTATTTT. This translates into CASSLAGATDTQYF.

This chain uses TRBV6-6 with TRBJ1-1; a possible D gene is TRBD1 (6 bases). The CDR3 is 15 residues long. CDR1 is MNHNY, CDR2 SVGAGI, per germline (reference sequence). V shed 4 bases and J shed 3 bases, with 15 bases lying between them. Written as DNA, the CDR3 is TGTGCCAGCAGTTCCTCAGGGGTCGGTTACACTGAAGCTTTCTTT. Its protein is CASSSSGVGYTEAFF.

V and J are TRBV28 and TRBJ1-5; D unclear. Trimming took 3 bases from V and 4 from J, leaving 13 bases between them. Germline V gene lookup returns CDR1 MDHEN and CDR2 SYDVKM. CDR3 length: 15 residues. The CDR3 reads CASSFEGFGNQPQHF. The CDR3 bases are TGTGCCAGCAGTTTTGAAGGGTTCGGGAATCAGCCCCAGCATTTT.

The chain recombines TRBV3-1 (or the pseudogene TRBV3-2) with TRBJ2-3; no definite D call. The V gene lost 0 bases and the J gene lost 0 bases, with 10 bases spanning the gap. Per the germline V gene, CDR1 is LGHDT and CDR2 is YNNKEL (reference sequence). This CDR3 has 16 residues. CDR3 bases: TGTGCCAGCAGCCAAGATAAGCTTAGTAGCACAGATACGCAGTATTTT. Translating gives CASSQDKLSSTDTQYF.

CDR3 sequence reads: CASRPRLASYEQYF. The CDR3 nucleotides read TGTGCCAGCAGGCCTCGACTAGCGTCCTACGAGCAGTACTTC. This chain links TRBV6-5 with TRBJ2-7; TRBD2 aligns across 8 bases. CDR3 length: 14 residues. Trimming at V came to 6 bases and at J to 1 base, leaving 5 bases not matched to a gene. Germline V gene sequence: CDR1 MNHEY, CDR2 SVGAGI.

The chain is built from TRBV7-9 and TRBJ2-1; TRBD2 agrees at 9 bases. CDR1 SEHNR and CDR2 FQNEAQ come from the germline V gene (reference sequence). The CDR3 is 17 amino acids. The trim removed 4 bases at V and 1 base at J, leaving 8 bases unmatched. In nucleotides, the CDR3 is TGTGCCAGCAGCTCCGTTCTAGCGGGGACATCCTACAATGAGCAGTTCTTC. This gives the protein CASSSVLAGTSYNEQFF.

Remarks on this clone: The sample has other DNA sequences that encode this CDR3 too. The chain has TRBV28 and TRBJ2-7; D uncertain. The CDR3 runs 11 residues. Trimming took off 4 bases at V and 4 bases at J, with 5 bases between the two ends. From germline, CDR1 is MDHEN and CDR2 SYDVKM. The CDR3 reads CASSSSYEQYF. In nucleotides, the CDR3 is TGTGCCAGCAGTTCCTCATACGAGCAGTACTTC.

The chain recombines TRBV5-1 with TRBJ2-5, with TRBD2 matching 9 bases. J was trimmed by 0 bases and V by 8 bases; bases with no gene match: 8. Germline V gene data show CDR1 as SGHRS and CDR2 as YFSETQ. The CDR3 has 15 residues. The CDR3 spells CASNSAGGNQETQYF. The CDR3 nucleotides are TGCGCCAGTAACAGTGCGGGAGGGAACCAAGAGACCCAGTACTTC.